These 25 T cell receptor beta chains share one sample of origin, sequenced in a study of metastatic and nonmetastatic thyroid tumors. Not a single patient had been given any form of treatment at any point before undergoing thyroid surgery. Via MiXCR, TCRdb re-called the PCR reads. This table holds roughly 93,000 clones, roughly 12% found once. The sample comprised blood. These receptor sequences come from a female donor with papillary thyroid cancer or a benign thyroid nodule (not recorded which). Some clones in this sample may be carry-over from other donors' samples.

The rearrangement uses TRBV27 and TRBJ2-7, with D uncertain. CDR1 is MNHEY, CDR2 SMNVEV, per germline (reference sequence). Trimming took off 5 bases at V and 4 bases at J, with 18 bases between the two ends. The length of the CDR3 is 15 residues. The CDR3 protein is CASSIKGKSGYEQYF. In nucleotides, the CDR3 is TGTGCCAGCAGTATAAAGGGAAAAAGTGGATACGAGCAGTACTTC.

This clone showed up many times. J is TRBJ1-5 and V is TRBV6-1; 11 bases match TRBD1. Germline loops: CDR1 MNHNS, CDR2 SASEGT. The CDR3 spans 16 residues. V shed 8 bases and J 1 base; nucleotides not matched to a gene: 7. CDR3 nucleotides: TGTGCCAGCCTACGGGACAGGGGGTTGAGCAATCAGCCCCAGCATTTT. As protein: CASLRDRGLSNQPQHF.

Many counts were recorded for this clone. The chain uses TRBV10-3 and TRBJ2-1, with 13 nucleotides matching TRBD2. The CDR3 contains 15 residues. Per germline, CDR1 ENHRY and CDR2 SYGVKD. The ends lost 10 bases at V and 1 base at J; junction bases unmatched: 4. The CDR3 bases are TGTGCCACCCTACTAGCGGGAGGGTCCTACAATGAGCAGTTCTTC. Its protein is CATLLAGGSYNEQFF.

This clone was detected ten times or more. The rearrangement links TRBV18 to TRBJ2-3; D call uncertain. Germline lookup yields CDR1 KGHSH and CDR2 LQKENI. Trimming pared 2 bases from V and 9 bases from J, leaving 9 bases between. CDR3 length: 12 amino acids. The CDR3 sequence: CASSPDSSTQYF. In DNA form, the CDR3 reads TGTGCCAGCTCACCAGACTCTTCCACGCAGTATTTT. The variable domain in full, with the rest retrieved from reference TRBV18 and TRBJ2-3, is NAGVMQNPRHLVRRRGQEARLRCSPMKGHSHVYWYRQLPEEGLKFMVYLQKENIIDESGMPKERFSAEFPKEGPSILRIQQVVRGDSAAYFCASSPDSSTQYFGPGTRLTVL.

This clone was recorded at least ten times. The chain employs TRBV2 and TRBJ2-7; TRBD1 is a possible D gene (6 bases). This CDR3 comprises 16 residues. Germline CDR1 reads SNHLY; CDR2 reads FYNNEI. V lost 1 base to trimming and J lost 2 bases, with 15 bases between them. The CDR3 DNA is TGTGCCAGCAGTGAAGGGCTGGGGGCCATAACCTACGAGCAGTACTTC. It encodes CASSEGLGAITYEQYF.

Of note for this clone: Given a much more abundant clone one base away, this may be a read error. The CDR3 protein is CASSLEAGKPYNDQFF. The CDR3, as DNA: TGTGCTAGCAGCTTAGAGGCGGGCAAACCGTACAATGACCAGTTCTTC. The genes are TRBV7-6 and TRBJ2-1; possible D gene TRBD2, 5 bases. This CDR3 is 16 amino acids long. The V gene's germline CDR1 is SGHVS and CDR2 FNYEAQ.

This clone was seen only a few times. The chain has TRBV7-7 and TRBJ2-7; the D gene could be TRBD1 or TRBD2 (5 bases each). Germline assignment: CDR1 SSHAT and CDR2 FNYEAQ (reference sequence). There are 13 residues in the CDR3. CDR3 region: CAISQGRGSEQYF. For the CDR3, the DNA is TGTGCTATCAGCCAGGGACGGGGCTCCGAGCAGTACTTC.

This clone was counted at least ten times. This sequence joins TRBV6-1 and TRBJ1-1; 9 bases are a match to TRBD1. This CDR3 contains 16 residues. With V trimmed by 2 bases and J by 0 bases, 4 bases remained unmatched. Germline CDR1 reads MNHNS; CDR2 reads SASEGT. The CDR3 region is CASSEYRGQMNTEAFF. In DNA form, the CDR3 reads TGTGCCAGCAGTGAATACAGGGGGCAGATGAACACTGAAGCTTTCTTT.

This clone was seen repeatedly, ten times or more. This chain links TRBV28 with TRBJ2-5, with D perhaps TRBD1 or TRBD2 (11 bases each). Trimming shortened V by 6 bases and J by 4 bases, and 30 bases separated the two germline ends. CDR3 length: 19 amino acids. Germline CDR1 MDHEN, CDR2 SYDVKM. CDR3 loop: CASRGTGGGFGTSGETQYF. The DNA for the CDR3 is TGTGCCAGCAGAGGGACAGGGGGTGGTTTTGGGACTAGCGGAGAGACCCAGTACTTC.

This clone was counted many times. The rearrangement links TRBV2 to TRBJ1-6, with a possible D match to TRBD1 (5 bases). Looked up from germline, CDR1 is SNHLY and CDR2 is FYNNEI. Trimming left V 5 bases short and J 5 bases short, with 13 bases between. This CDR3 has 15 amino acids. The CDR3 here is CASSSRQINNSPLHF. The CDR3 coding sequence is TGTGCCAGCAGTTCGAGACAGATTAATAATTCACCCCTCCACTTT. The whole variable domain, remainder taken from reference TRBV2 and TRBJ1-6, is EPEVTQTPSHQVTQMGQEVILRCVPISNHLYFYWYRQILGQKVEFLVSFYNNEISEKSEIFDDQFSVERPDGSNFTLKIRSTKLEDSAMYFCASSSRQINNSPLHFGNGTRLTVT.

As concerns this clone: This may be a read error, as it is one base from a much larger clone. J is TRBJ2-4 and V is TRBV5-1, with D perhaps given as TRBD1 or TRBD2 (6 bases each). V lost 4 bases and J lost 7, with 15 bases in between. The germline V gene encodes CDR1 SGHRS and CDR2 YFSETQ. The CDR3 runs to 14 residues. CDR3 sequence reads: CASSRTVTSNIQYF. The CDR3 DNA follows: TGCGCCAGCAGCAGGACAGTGACTAGTAACATTCAGTACTTC.

Here the CDR3 reads CASSPLAGASTGELFF. DNA for the CDR3: TGTGCCAGCAGCCCACTAGCGGGAGCGAGCACCGGGGAGCTGTTTTTT. The rearrangement joins TRBV11-3 to TRBJ2-2; TRBD2 aligns across 11 bases. CDR3 length: 16 residues. In germline, CDR1 is SGHNT, CDR2 YENEEA. V was clipped by 5 bases and J by 4 bases; unmatched bases: 6.

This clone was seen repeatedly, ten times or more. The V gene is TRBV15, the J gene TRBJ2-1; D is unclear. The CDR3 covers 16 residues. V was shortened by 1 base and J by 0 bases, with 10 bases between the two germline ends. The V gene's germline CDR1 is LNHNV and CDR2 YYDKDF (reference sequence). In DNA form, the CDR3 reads TGTGCCACCAGCAGAGGCCTACAGAACTCCTACAATGAGCAGTTCTTC. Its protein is CATSRGLQNSYNEQFF.

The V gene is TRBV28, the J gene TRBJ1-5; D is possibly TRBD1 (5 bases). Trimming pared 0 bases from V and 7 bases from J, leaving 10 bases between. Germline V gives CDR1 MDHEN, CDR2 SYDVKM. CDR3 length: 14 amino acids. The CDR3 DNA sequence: TGTGCCAGCAGTTTATGGGGGGGAGGCCAGCCCCAGCATTTT. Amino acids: CASSLWGGGQPQHF. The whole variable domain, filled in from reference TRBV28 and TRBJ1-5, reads DVKVTQSSRYLVKRTGEKVFLECVQDMDHENMFWYRQDPGLGLRLIYFSYDVKMKEKGDIPEGYSVSREKKERFSLILESASTNQTSMYLCASSLWGGGQPQHFGDGTRLSIL.

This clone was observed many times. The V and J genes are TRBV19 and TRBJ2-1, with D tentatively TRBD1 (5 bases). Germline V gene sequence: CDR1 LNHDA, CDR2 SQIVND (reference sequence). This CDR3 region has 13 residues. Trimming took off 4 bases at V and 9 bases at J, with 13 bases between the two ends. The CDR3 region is CASSNSQGVEQFF. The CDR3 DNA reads TGTGCCAGTAGTAACTCCCAGGGTGTTGAGCAGTTCTTC.

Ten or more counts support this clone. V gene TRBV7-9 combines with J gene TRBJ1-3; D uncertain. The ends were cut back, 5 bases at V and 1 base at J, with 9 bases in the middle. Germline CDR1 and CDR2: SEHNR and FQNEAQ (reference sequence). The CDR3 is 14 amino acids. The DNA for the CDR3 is TGTGCCAGCAGCCCCGGAGGGTCTGGAAACACCATATATTTT. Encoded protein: CASSPGGSGNTIYF.

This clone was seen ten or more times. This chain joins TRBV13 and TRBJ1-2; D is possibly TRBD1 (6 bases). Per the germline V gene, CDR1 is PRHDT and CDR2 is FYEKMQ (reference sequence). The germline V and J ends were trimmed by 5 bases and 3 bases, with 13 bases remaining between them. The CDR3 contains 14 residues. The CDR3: CASSRSRGDYGYTF. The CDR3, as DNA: TGTGCCAGCAGCCGATCCAGGGGCGACTATGGCTACACCTTC. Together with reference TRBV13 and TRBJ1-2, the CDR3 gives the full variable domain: AAGVIQSPRHLIKEKRETATLKCYPIPRHDTVYWYQQGPGQDPQFLISFYEKMQSDKGSIPDRFSAQQFSDYHSELNMSSLELGDSALYFCASSRSRGDYGYTFGSGTRLTVV.

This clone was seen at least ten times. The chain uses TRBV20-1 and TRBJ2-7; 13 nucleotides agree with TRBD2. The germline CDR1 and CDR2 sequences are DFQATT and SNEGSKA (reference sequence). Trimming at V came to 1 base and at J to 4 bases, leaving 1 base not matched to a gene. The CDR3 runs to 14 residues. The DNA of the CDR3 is TGCAGTGCTAGAGGACTAGCGGGAGGTTACGAGCAGTACTTC. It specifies CSARGLAGGYEQYF.

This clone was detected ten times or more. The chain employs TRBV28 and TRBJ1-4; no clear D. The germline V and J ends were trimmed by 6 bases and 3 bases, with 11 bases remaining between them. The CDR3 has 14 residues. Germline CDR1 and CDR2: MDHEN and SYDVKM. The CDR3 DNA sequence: TGTGCCAGCAGGGAGGGAGGTCCTAATGAAAAACTGTTTTTT. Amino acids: CASREGGPNEKLFF.

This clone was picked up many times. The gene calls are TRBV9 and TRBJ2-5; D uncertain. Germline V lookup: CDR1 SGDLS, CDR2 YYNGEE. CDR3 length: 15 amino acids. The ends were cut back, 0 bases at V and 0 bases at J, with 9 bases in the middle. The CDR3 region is CASSVVGTDQETQYF. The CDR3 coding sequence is TGTGCCAGCAGCGTAGTTGGCACGGACCAAGAGACCCAGTACTTC.

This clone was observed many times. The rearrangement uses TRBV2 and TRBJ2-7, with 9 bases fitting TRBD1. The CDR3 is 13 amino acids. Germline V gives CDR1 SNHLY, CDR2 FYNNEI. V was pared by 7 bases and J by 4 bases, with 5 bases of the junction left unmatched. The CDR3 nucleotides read TGTGCCAGCAAGGAGACAGGGGGTTACGAGCAGTACTTC. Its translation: CASKETGGYEQYF.

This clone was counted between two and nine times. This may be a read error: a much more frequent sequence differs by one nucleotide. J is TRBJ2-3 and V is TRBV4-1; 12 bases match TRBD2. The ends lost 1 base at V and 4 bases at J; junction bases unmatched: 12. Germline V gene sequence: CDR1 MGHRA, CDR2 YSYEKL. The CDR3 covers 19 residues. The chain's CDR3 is CASSQAVSSGRASSDTQYF. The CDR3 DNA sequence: TGCGCCAGCAGCCAAGCAGTTTCTAGCGGGAGGGCCAGCTCAGATACGCAGTATTTT.

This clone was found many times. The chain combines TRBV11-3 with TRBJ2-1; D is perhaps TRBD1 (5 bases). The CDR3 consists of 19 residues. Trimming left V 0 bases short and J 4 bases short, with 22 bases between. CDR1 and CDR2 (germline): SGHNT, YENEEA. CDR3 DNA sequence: TGTGCCAGCAGCTTAGAGGGTTCAGGGCCCACAGCGAAATACAATGAGCAGTTCTTC. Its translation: CASSLEGSGPTAKYNEQFF.

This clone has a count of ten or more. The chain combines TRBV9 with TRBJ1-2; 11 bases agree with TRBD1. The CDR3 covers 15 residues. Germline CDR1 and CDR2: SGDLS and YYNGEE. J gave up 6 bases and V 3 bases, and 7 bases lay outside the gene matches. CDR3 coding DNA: TGTGCCAGCAGCGGTACCGGGACAGGGGGGAATGGCTACACCTTC. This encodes CASSGTGTGGNGYTF.

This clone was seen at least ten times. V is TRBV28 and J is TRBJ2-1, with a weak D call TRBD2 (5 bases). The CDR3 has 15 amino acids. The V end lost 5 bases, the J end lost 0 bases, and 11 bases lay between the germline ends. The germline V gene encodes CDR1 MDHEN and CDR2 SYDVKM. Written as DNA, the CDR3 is TGTGCCAGCAGTGCACTAGGAAGCTCCTACAATGAGCAGTTCTTC. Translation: CASSALGSSYNEQFF.